This TCR beta chain came from a study of beta chain features in type 1 diabetes. Overall study results and limits: For Type 1 diabetes patients, all four CD4+ subsets carried TCRB CDR3s that were moderately but significantly shorter.

From germline, CDR1 is SNHLY and CDR2 FYNNEI. V dropped 7 bases and J dropped 2; count of bases not matched to a gene: 2. The length of the CDR3 is 13 residues. The whole isolated RNA underwent reverse transcription, so sequencing captured expressed TCRB transcripts. Sequencing was performed with immunoSEQ multiplex PCR; in TCRdb, only in-frame clones are kept and a portion is missing. The sample shows approximately 250,000 clones, about a tenth of them seen only once. Points on this clone: Antigen: not known. Distinct nucleotide sequences in the sample also encode this CDR3.

Stem cell-like memory, regulatory, central memory and naive CD4+ cells were sorted via CD45RO/CCR7/CD25/CD127/CD95/CD27. Purities over 98% were achieved in all sorted populations. This chain links TRBV2 with TRBJ2-5; 9 nucleotides agree with TRBD1. Source material: naive CD4+ T cells from blood. The TCR originated in a man aged 25 to 45 with type 1 diabetes. The CDR3 bases are TGTGCCAGCACAGGGACAGGGCAAGAGACCCAGTACTTC. Translated, it gives CASTGTGQETQYF.